These 7 T cell receptor beta chains were sequenced from one sample in a study of response to subunit inactivated influenza vaccine. TCRdb re-derived calls from the RT-PCR reads in MiXCR, one entry per CDR3 protein. The sample includes 490,000 or so distinct CDR3 sequences, 7.6% of them seen just once. The sample consisted of PBMCs from blood, taken about 23 months after vaccination. The receptors originated from a man aged 45 to 75 who received an inactivated influenza vaccine.

A note on this clonotype: Given the absence of the conserved phenylalanine or tryptophan at the CDR3 end, a read error is likely. The V call is TRBV28, the J call TRBJ1-1, with 10 bases lining up with TRBD1. The V gene's germline CDR1 is MDHEN and CDR2 SYDVKM. CDR3 size: 18 residues. Trimming at V came to 2 bases and at J to 1 base, leaving 10 bases not matched to a gene. This CDR3 reads CASSLIDWDRGRNTEAFL. CDR3 DNA: TGTGCCAGCAGTTTAATCGATTGGGACAGGGGTCGGAACACTGAAGCTTTCCTT.

This chain connects TRBV11-2 to TRBJ1-4; 7 bases match TRBD1. From germline, CDR1 is SGHAT and CDR2 FQNNGV. With 5 bases clipped from V and 4 bases from J, the junction kept 7 bases outside the gene matches. The CDR3 is 15 amino acids. In nucleotides, the CDR3 is TGTGCCAGCAGCACGAACAGGGGTAGTAATGAAAAACTGTTTTTT. Translation gives CASSTNRGSNEKLFF.

The chain combines TRBV15 with TRBJ1-4; D is possibly TRBD1 (6 bases). CDR1 LNHNV and CDR2 YYDKDF come from the germline V gene (reference sequence). The CDR3 sequence is 16 residues long. V lost 2 bases, J lost 2 bases, and 12 bases lay in between. CDR3 in amino acids: CATSRQGRGTNEKLFF. The CDR3 coding sequence is TGTGCCACCAGCAGACAGGGGCGAGGGACTAATGAAAAACTGTTTTTT.

This clonotype was counted only a few times. The chain recombines TRBV19 with TRBJ1-1; D gene ambiguous. The CDR3 sequence is 11 residues long. Germline V gene lookup returns CDR1 LNHDA and CDR2 SQIVND (reference sequence). V was cut by 3 bases and J by 11 bases, with 10 bases left in between. CDR3 region: CASSIYTDAFF. The CDR3 bases are TGTGCCAGTAGTATTTACACGGACGCTTTCTTT.

This chain connects TRBV20-1 to TRBJ2-3; the D is unclear. V dropped 3 bases and J dropped 3 bases, with 10 bases sitting between them. CDR1 DFQATT and CDR2 SNEGSKA come from the germline V gene (reference sequence). The length of the CDR3 is 13 residues. CDR3 protein: CSARKGLTDTQYF. In DNA, the CDR3 is TGCAGTGCTAGGAAGGGTTTGACAGATACGCAGTATTTT.

This clonotype has at least ten counts. The chain couples TRBV6-2 or TRBV6-3 to TRBJ1-5, with a weak D call TRBD1 (6 bases). CDR3 length: 17 amino acids. CDR1 and CDR2 (germline): MNHEY, SVGEGT. The ends were cut back, 5 bases at V and 1 base at J, with 18 bases in the middle. The chain's CDR3 is CASSKGLRGESNQPQHF. CDR3 bases: TGTGCCAGCAGTAAGGGCCTCAGGGGAGAAAGCAATCAGCCCCAGCATTTT.

In this sample, this clonotype turned up many times. This chain links TRBV6-1 with TRBJ2-1; tentatively, D is TRBD2 (6 bases). The CDR3 has 15 amino acids. V dropped 5 bases and J dropped 9 bases, with 20 bases sitting between them. Germline V gives CDR1 MNHNS, CDR2 SASEGT. The CDR3 reads CASSPSAPVGGEQFF. CDR3 DNA sequence: TGTGCCAGCAGTCCATCGGCCCCGGTGGGGGGTGAGCAGTTCTTC.